Included here is one TCR beta chain sequence, with context. The CDR3 has 14 amino acids. Germline V gene data show CDR1 as SGHVS and CDR2 as FQNEAQ. The V end lost 3 bases, the J end lost 4 bases, and 12 bases lay between the germline ends. This record belongs to a study of T cell changes during pregnancy in multiple sclerosis. Repertoires were generated with immunoSEQ multiplex PCR, while TCRdb's copy carries only in-frame clones and drops some. The sample lists around 52,000 clones; about 90% were seen once. The sequencing here drew on CD4+ T cells from peripheral blood mononuclear cells, taken in the second trimester of pregnancy. V usage is TRBV7-8 and J usage is TRBJ2-5; D is undetermined. The source is a female donor with multiple sclerosis, enrolled in a pregnancy study. Written as DNA, the CDR3 is TGTGCCAGCAGCTTTGCCCCGAGAGGAGAGACCCAGTACTTC. It is translated as CASSFAPRGETQYF.